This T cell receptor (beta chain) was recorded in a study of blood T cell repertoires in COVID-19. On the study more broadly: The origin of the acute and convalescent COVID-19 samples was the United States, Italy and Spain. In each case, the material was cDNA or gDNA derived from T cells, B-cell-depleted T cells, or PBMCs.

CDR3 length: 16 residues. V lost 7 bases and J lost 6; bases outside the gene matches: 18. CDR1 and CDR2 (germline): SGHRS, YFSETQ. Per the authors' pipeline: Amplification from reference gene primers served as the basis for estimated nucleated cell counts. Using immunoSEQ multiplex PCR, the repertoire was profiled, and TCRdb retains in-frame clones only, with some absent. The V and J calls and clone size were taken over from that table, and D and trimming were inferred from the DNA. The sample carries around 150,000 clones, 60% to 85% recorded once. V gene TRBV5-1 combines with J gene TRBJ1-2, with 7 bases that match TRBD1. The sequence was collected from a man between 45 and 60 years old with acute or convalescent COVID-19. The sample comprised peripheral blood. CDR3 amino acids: CASFQGTGQNFNGYTF. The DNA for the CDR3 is TGCGCCAGCTTCCAAGGAACGGGACAGAATTTTAATGGCTACACCTTC.